Below are 31 T cell receptor beta chains sequenced from a single sample in a study of neurological immune-mediated disorders. One entry per CDR3 protein results from TCRdb running MiXCR on the 5' RACE reads. The sample shows around 46,000 distinct CDR3 sequences, 4.5% of them seen only once. The sequencing input was PBMCs. Receptors originate from a woman aged 55-75 years with multiple sclerosis.

This clonotype was observed at least ten times. The genes are TRBV11-2 and TRBJ2-5; no reliable D call. Germline V CDR1 and CDR2: SGHAT, FQNNGV. Trimming shortened V by 2 bases and J by 4 bases, and 8 bases separated the two germline ends. The CDR3 spans 13 residues. The CDR3 loop reads CASSLWGTETQYF. The DNA of the CDR3 is TGTGCCAGCAGCTTATGGGGTACAGAGACCCAGTACTTC.

This clonotype was detected many times. The V gene is TRBV6-2 or TRBV6-3, the J gene TRBJ2-6; perhaps D is TRBD1 or TRBD2 (5 bases each). The CDR3 is made up of 14 amino acids. Germline values: CDR1 MNHEY, CDR2 SVGEGT. The germline V and J ends were trimmed by 10 bases and 2 bases, with 12 bases remaining between them. The CDR3 DNA reads TGTGCCACCACGGGGCGAGCTGGGGCCAACGTCCTGACTTTC. It specifies CATTGRAGANVLTF.

This clonotype was detected many times. The gene calls are TRBV3-1 and TRBJ2-1; D is perhaps TRBD1 or TRBD2 (5 bases each). Germline CDR1 reads LGHDT; CDR2 reads YNNKEL (reference sequence). V shed 4 bases and J shed 2 bases, with 15 bases lying between them. The CDR3 is 16 residues long. CDR3 DNA sequence: TGTGCCAGCAGCCCCCTAGCAGGGCTTACCTACAATGAGCAGTTCTTC. Its translation: CASSPLAGLTYNEQFF.

This clonotype was recorded at least ten times. V and J are TRBV6-5 and TRBJ2-1, with D maybe TRBD1 (6 bases). The germline gives CDR1 MNHEY, CDR2 SVGAGI. There are 15 residues in the CDR3. V was cut by 2 bases and J by 3 bases, with 11 bases left in between. The CDR3 loop reads CASSYGQGIYNEQFF. In DNA, the CDR3 is TGTGCCAGCAGTTACGGTCAGGGGATCTACAATGAGCAGTTCTTC.

The table lists this clonotype with a few counts. The chain combines TRBV9 with TRBJ2-5, with 10 bases identical to TRBD2. J was trimmed by 4 bases and V by 0 bases; bases with no gene match: 3. Germline assignment: CDR1 SGDLS and CDR2 YYNGEE. The CDR3 has 15 residues. This chain's CDR3 is CASSVGIAGGETQYF. CDR3 sequence (DNA): TGTGCCAGCAGCGTAGGTATAGCGGGAGGAGAGACCCAGTACTTC.

This clonotype was seen only a few times. This chain connects TRBV5-1 to TRBJ2-5; possible D gene TRBD1, 8 bases. Germline CDR1 SGHRS, CDR2 YFSETQ. The germline V and J ends were trimmed by 4 bases and 4 bases, with 20 bases remaining between them. The CDR3 sequence is 16 residues long. The CDR3 spells CASSPGGRGLGETQYF. The CDR3, as DNA: TGCGCCAGCAGCCCGGGGGGCAGGGGGCTTGGAGAGACCCAGTACTTC.

In this sample, this clonotype turned up many times. The gene calls are TRBV5-1 and TRBJ2-6; no clear D. CDR3 length: 14 amino acids. The germline CDR1 and CDR2 sequences are SGHRS and YFSETQ. V dropped 0 bases and J dropped 1 base, with 2 bases sitting between them. The chain's CDR3 is CASSLESGANVLTF. CDR3 in DNA: TGCGCCAGCAGCTTGGAGTCTGGGGCCAACGTCCTGACTTTC.

This clonotype was counted between two and nine times. The chain is built from TRBV7-8 and TRBJ1-4; D gene uncertain. Trimming left V 5 bases short and J 0 bases short, with 7 bases between. This CDR3 has 14 amino acids. Germline loops: CDR1 SGHVS, CDR2 FQNEAQ. CDR3 residues: CASSLRSTNEKLFF. In DNA form, the CDR3 reads TGTGCCAGCAGCCTGAGATCAACTAATGAAAAACTGTTTTTT.

This clonotype was counted ten times or more. CDR3 nucleotides: TGCAGTGCTAGGGCACTAGCGCTGAACGAGCAGTACTTC. Protein sequence: CSARALALNEQYF. V gene TRBV20-1 combines with J gene TRBJ2-7, with 7 bases matching TRBD2. The CDR3 spans 13 residues. Trimming cost V 3 bases and J 5 bases; bases outside gene matches: 7. Germline assignment: CDR1 DFQATT and CDR2 SNEGSKA (reference sequence).

This clonotype was counted between two and nine times. This CDR3 is CAISEPALTDTQYF. CDR3 nucleotide sequence: TGTGCCATCAGTGAGCCAGCCCTCACAGATACGCAGTATTTT. The chain joins TRBV10-3 to TRBJ2-3; the D is unclear. Germline CDR1 ENHRY, CDR2 SYGVKD. The CDR3 contains 14 residues. The V and J ends lost 2 bases and 2 bases respectively, with 8 bases between them.

This clonotype was found many times. The gene calls are TRBV5-1 and TRBJ2-7; D uncertain. CDR1 and CDR2 (germline): SGHRS, YFSETQ. This CDR3 is built from 12 residues. Trimming stripped 4 bases from V and 5 bases from J, with 10 bases between. The CDR3 DNA reads as TGCGCCAGCAGCCTAACTGGGGACGAGCAGTACTTC. Its protein is CASSLTGDEQYF.

Many counts were recorded for this clonotype. The gene calls are TRBV15 and TRBJ2-1; the D gene is possibly TRBD2 (5 bases). Trimming took 0 bases from V and 6 from J, leaving 12 bases between them. Germline V CDR1 and CDR2: LNHNV, YYDKDF (reference sequence). The CDR3 is 15 residues long. The CDR3 nucleotides are TGTGCCACCAGCAGAGATCTTTCCCGGGGCAATGAGCAGTTCTTC. This encodes CATSRDLSRGNEQFF.

The gene calls are TRBV25-1 and TRBJ2-2; a possible D gene is TRBD2 (5 bases). Per the germline V gene, CDR1 is MGHDK and CDR2 is SYGVNS. This CDR3 has 13 amino acids. Trimming took off 2 bases at V and 7 bases at J, with 8 bases between the two ends. The CDR3 region has the DNA TGTGCCAGCAGTGAAATTGCGGGCGGGGAGCTGTTTTTT. Its protein is CASSEIAGGELFF.

This clonotype came up many times. V gene TRBV20-1 combines with J gene TRBJ1-5; D not certain. The germline gives CDR1 DFQATT, CDR2 SNEGSKA (reference sequence). With 0 bases removed from V and 3 bases from J, the gap between germline ends came to 12 bases. CDR3 size: 15 residues. CDR3: CSAREAGLYNQPQHF. DNA for the CDR3: TGCAGTGCTAGAGAAGCGGGTCTGTACAATCAGCCCCAGCATTTT.

At least ten counts were recorded for this clonotype. The rearrangement uses TRBV7-9 and TRBJ1-1, with D possibly TRBD1 on 6 matching bases. Between the trimmed V and J ends, which lost 4 bases and 4 bases, there was a span of 13 bases. Germline V gives CDR1 SEHNR, CDR2 FQNEAQ (reference sequence). The CDR3 loop spans 14 amino acids. CDR3: CASSSTGTSTEAFF. CDR3 coding DNA: TGTGCCAGCAGCTCGACCGGGACAAGCACTGAAGCTTTCTTT.

This clonotype was seen many times. J is TRBJ2-3 and V is TRBV7-2; D is unresolved. Germline lookup yields CDR1 SGHTA and CDR2 FQGNSA. Between the trimmed V and J ends, which lost 3 bases and 2 bases, there was a span of 3 bases. The CDR3 loop spans 12 amino acids. The CDR3 reads CASSFFTDTQYF. The CDR3 DNA is TGTGCCAGCAGCTTTTTCACAGATACGCAGTATTTT.

This clonotype was detected ten times or more. In nucleotides, the CDR3 is TGCAGTGCTAGAGATGGGGACCTCCGGAGGGGCTACACCTTC. The encoded protein is CSARDGDLRRGYTF. The chain has TRBV20-1 and TRBJ1-2, with D tentatively TRBD1 (5 bases). Germline CDR1 is DFQATT and CDR2 is SNEGSKA (reference sequence). Trimming took off 0 bases at V and 8 bases at J, with 16 bases between the two ends. CDR3 size: 14 residues.

This clonotype was seen many times. The genes are TRBV15 and TRBJ2-1; D tentatively reads TRBD1 or TRBD2 (5 bases each). The CDR3 spans 13 residues. V was cut by 0 bases and J by 7 bases, with 7 bases left in between. Looked up from germline, CDR1 is LNHNV and CDR2 is YYDKDF (reference sequence). The CDR3 reads CATSRDWGNEQFF. The CDR3 nucleotides read TGTGCCACCAGCAGAGATTGGGGGAATGAGCAGTTCTTC.

Comments on this clonotype: Compared with germline, one end of the junction differs, possibly owing to a read error. The rearrangement uses TRBV20-1 and TRBJ2-1, with TRBD2 identical over 12 bases. Per germline, CDR1 DFQATT and CDR2 SNEGSKA (reference sequence). The CDR3 loop spans 16 amino acids. The CDR3 region is CSTSGGPLSLYNEQFF. The DNA of the CDR3 is TGCAGTACTAGCGGGGGGCCCCTTAGTCTCTACAATGAGCAGTTCTTC.

This clonotype was seen at least ten times. The genes are TRBV11-2 and TRBJ2-1; no firm D call. Between the trimmed V and J ends, which lost 0 bases and 6 bases, there was a span of 9 bases. CDR1 SGHAT and CDR2 FQNNGV come from the germline V gene. This CDR3 contains 14 residues. Here the CDR3 reads CASSLEAALNEQFF. In DNA, the CDR3 is TGTGCCAGCAGCTTAGAAGCCGCTCTCAATGAGCAGTTCTTC.

At least ten counts were recorded for this clonotype. The chain couples TRBV29-1 to TRBJ2-5; 7 nucleotides align to TRBD2. The CDR3 has 12 amino acids. Germline CDR1 reads SQVTM; CDR2 reads ANQGSEA. With V trimmed by 6 bases and J by 0 bases, 1 base remained unmatched. Here the CDR3 reads CSVGGNQETQYF. The CDR3 DNA is TGCAGCGTGGGGGGGAACCAAGAGACCCAGTACTTC.

This clonotype was counted between two and nine times. The rearrangement joins TRBV20-1 to TRBJ2-3, with 8 bases lining up with TRBD2. The CDR3 extends over 14 amino acids. V lost 8 bases to trimming and J lost 0 bases; unmatched junction nucleotides: 7. The V gene's germline CDR1 is DFQATT and CDR2 SNEGSKA (reference sequence). CDR3 residues: CSCGLAVSTDTQYF. The CDR3, as DNA: TGCAGTTGCGGACTAGCTGTTAGCACAGATACGCAGTATTTT.

The rearrangement uses TRBV5-1 and TRBJ2-3, with 8 nucleotides matching TRBD1. Germline-derived CDR1 and CDR2 are SGHRS and YFSETQ. The trim removed 7 bases at V and 2 bases at J, leaving 6 bases unmatched. The CDR3 loop spans 14 amino acids. The CDR3 is CASWEQGDTDTQYF. The DNA for the CDR3 is TGCGCCAGCTGGGAACAGGGGGACACAGATACGCAGTATTTT.

The table lists this clonotype with many counts. The chain is built from TRBV7-2 and TRBJ2-1; the D is unclear. This CDR3 contains 14 residues. Trimming removed 5 bases at V and 1 base at J, with 9 bases between. Per the germline V gene, CDR1 is SGHTA and CDR2 is FQGNSA. The CDR3 is CASSLPGSYNEQFF. The CDR3 DNA is TGTGCCAGCAGCCTTCCGGGTTCCTACAATGAGCAGTTCTTC.

Turning to this clonotype: Being one base from a much bigger clone, this may be a read error. The rearrangement joins TRBV5-4 to TRBJ1-1; 8 nucleotides line up with TRBD1. This CDR3 has 13 amino acids. Losses at the gene ends were 2 bases for V and 9 bases for J; bases not matched to a gene: 6. Germline CDR1 reads SGHNT; CDR2 reads YYREEE (reference sequence). CDR3 nucleotide sequence: TGTGCCAGCAGCTTTAGGACAGGGAGCCAAGCTTTCTTT. Amino acid sequence: CASSFRTGSQAFF. The whole variable domain, filled in from reference TRBV5-4 and TRBJ1-1, reads ETGVTQSPTHLIKTRGQQVTLRCSSQSGHNTVSWYQQALGQGPQFIFQYYREEENGRGNFPPRFSGLQFPNYSSELNVNALELDDSALYLCASSFRTGSQAFFGQGTRLTVV.

This clonotype has ten or more counts. This chain uses TRBV29-1 with TRBJ1-2; D is perhaps TRBD1 (6 bases). The CDR3 has 11 residues. Germline loops: CDR1 SQVTM, CDR2 ANQGSEA. Trimming cost V 4 bases and J 13 bases, with 16 bases left between them. The CDR3 protein is CSVAYDEGGTF. CDR3 in DNA: TGCAGCGTTGCGTACGACGAGGGGGGCACCTTC.

This clonotype was found many times. The genes are TRBV12-3 or TRBV12-4 and TRBJ1-5; tentative D call: TRBD1 (6 bases). This CDR3 contains 14 residues. Trimming took off 1 base at V and 6 bases at J, with 10 bases between the two ends. CDR3: CASSLGTGFQPQHF. The CDR3 DNA is TGTGCCAGCAGTTTAGGCACAGGGTTTCAGCCCCAGCATTTT.

This clonotype has a count of ten or more. This chain joins TRBV9 and TRBJ1-1; D ambiguous. The V gene's germline CDR1 is SGDLS and CDR2 YYNGEE. This CDR3 comprises 14 residues. Trimming stripped 0 bases from V and 1 base from J, with 7 bases between. The CDR3 DNA is TGTGCCAGCAGCGTAGACATCGGGAACACTGAAGCTTTCTTT. Residues: CASSVDIGNTEAFF. The complete variable domain, with remaining parts taken from reference TRBV9 and TRBJ1-1, reads DSGVTQTPKHLITATGQRVTLRCSPRSGDLSVYWYQQSLDQGLQFLIQYYNGEERAKGNILERFSAQQFPDLHSELNLSSLELGDSALYFCASSVDIGNTEAFFGQGTRLTVV.

The sample holds many counts of this clonotype. Written as DNA, the CDR3 is TGTGCCAGCAGCTTGGCGGGACAGGATTACAATGAGCAGTTCTTC. This sequence encodes CASSLAGQDYNEQFF. The chain couples TRBV7-2 to TRBJ2-1, with TRBD1 matching over 8 bases. This CDR3 comprises 15 residues. V lost 3 bases, J lost 4 bases, and 5 bases stayed unmatched. Germline assignment: CDR1 SGHTA and CDR2 FQGNSA. The full variable domain, its missing parts supplied by reference TRBV7-2 and TRBJ2-1, is GAGVSQSPSNKVTEKGKDVELRCDPISGHTALYWYRQSLGQGLEFLIYFQGNSAPDKSGLPSDRFSAERTGGSVSTLTIQRTQQEDSAVYLCASSLAGQDYNEQFFGPGTRLTVL.

This clonotype was counted many times. This sequence joins TRBV20-1 and TRBJ2-2, with 10 bases aligning to TRBD1. Germline V gives CDR1 DFQATT, CDR2 SNEGSKA (reference sequence). The CDR3 consists of 14 residues. V was clipped by 6 bases and J by 3 bases; unmatched bases: 4. The DNA for the CDR3 is TGCAGTGCAGGACAGGGGGGTGACACCGGGGAGCTGTTTTTT. Amino acids: CSAGQGGDTGELFF.

This clonotype came up a few times. The chain combines TRBV7-2 with TRBJ2-1; D unresolved. V was cut by 0 bases and J by 8 bases, with 8 bases left in between. Germline CDR1 and CDR2: SGHTA and FQGNSA. The CDR3 is 13 residues long. Here the CDR3 DNA reads TGTGCCAGCAGCTTAGCGCCGTCTGATGAGCAGTTCTTC. It translates to CASSLAPSDEQFF.